This TCR beta chain was profiled in a study of cytomegalovirus exposure and HLA in healthy donors. The study's findings and limits: Rare TCR sequences predominated, though certain public TCRs were found in many donors.

The junction had 7 bases not matched to a gene; V was cut back by 2 bases and J by 2 bases. Germline V gives CDR1 ENHRY, CDR2 SYGVKD. This CDR3 contains 17 residues. A multiplex PCR was run with 60 Vbeta primers and 13 Jbeta primers. Generated by immunoSEQ multiplex PCR, the TCRdb table keeps only in-frame clones and is missing some. The sample holds 150,000 to 200,000 clones; around 75% are singletons and the top ten take 6.3%. Worth noting for this clone: Its antigen is currently unknown.

This chain links TRBV10-3 with TRBJ2-4; 9 positions match TRBD1. The sequencing input was PBMCs. The TCR originated in a man aged 35-49 years in good health and CMV-seropositive. DNA for the CDR3: TGTGCCATCAGTGAGGCAACCGGGACAGGGACCAAAAACATTCAGTACTTC. Translating gives CAISEATGTGTKNIQYF.